Reported below is one T cell receptor (beta chain). Study processing details: Reference gene primer amplification gave estimated nucleated cell counts. Libraries were prepared by immunoSEQ multiplex PCR; TCRdb keeps only in-frame clonotypes and omits some of them. For V, J and clone size, that table is used; D and trimming come from the DNA. The table includes under 150,000 clones, 85% detected once. The sample belongs to a study of blood T cell repertoires in COVID-19. Study-wide background: COVID-19 samples from acute and convalescent phases originated in the United States, Italy and Spain.

There are 12 residues in the CDR3. Germline V gene sequence: CDR1 SQVTM, CDR2 ANQGSEA. The trim removed 7 bases at V and 6 bases at J, leaving 8 bases unmatched. The sequenced material came from peripheral blood. This TCR was recovered from a woman aged 55-69 years with COVID-19, enrolled during active disease. V gene TRBV29-1 combines with J gene TRBJ1-2; 7 bases map to TRBD1. The CDR3 coding sequence is TGCAGCGCAATGACAGGGTCCCATGGCTACACCTTC. This sequence encodes CSAMTGSHGYTF.